This T cell receptor beta chain was observed in a study of T cell responses to AZD1222 COVID-19 vaccine. General study findings and limits: Most donors were white British and more were female, and clonal diversity was possibly underestimated. At baseline, just a handful of AZD1222 recipients tested seropositive. Vaccine-associated CD4 TCRs spanned spike, dominant at 160-218 and 743-854.

Germline V lookup: CDR1 KGHDR, CDR2 SFDVKD. The CDR3 is made up of 14 amino acids. V was cut by 0 bases and J by 4 bases, with 8 bases left in between. TCRdb's copy holds only in-frame clones and misses some; the assay was immunoSEQ multiplex PCR. The sample has about 140,000 clones, roughly 85% seen once. This clone was seen just once. The antigen is undetermined. V usage is TRBV24-1 and J usage is TRBJ1-2; D is undetermined. The origin of this receptor is an adult who received the MenACWY meningococcal vaccine as a control. Sequencing used peripheral blood, obtained 28 days after the second dose of the MenACWY control vaccine. The CDR3 region has the DNA TGTGCCACCAGTGATTTGGGTAGAAGCTATGGCTACACCTTC. Amino acids: CATSDLGRSYGYTF.